This T cell receptor (beta chain) was recorded in a study of T cells in Graves' hyperthyroidism and ophthalmopathy. TCR beta CDR3 sequences were amplified from RNA transcripts. Initially, a first-round RT-PCR of the TCR CDR3 employed the HTBI primer set. TCRdb re-called the multiplex PCR reads with MiXCR, one entry per CDR3 protein. Of about 350,000 distinct CDR3 sequences listed, roughly 19% were seen once; the top ten hold 3% to 4%. Germline loops: CDR1 MNHEY, CDR2 SMNVEV (reference sequence). Trimming removed 0 bases at V and 6 bases at J, with 9 bases between. This CDR3 contains 13 residues. This clonotype was detected many times. The antigen is undetermined. Findings of the study overall: Model-based prediction identified ophthalmopathy a median roughly six months prior to its onset.

This receptor was taken from a woman aged 18-29 years with Graves' hyperthyroidism. Sample: blood. The chain is built from TRBV27 and TRBJ2-7; weak D call: TRBD2 (7 bases). The CDR3 DNA is TGTGCCAGCAGTTTATCGGGGGGGCGCGAGCAGTACTTC. Amino acid sequence: CASSLSGGREQYF.